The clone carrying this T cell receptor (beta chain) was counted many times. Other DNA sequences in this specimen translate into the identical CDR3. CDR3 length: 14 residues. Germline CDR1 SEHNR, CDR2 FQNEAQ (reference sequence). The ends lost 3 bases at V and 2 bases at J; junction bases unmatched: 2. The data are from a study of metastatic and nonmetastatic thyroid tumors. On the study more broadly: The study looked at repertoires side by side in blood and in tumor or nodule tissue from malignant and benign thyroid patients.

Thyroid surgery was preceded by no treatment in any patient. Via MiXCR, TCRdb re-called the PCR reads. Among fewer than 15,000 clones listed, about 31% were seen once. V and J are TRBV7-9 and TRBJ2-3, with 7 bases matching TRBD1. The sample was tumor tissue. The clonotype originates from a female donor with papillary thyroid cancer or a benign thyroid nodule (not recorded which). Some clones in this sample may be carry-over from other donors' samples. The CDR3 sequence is CASSLGQSTDTQYF. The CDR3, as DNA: TGTGCCAGCAGCTTGGGACAGTCCACAGATACGCAGTATTTT.